Detailed here is one TCR beta chain. Its antigen is undetermined. Measured with immunoSEQ multiplex PCR; TCRdb has only the in-frame clones, and not every one. The sample records roughly 120,000 clones, about 85% being singletons. This entry comes from a study of T cell responses to AZD1222 COVID-19 vaccine. Findings and caveats of the study: There were mostly white British donors and more females than males, and clonal diversity was possibly underestimated. Seropositive status at baseline applied to only a handful of AZD1222 recipients.

Sequenced here: peripheral blood, sampled on day 0 of AZD1222 vaccination. The receptor was derived from an adult in good health.

The CDR3 region has the DNA TGTGCCAGCAGCTTAGCGCTACCGACAAGCTATGGCTACACCTTC. Protein sequence: CASSLALPTSYGYTF. This chain uses TRBV7-2 with TRBJ1-2; the D is unclear. Germline CDR1 reads SGHTA; CDR2 reads FQGNSA. Between the trimmed V and J ends, which lost 0 bases and 4 bases, there was a span of 12 bases. CDR3 size: 15 residues.